This TCR beta chain was profiled in a study of molecular identifiers for immune sequencing clone quantification. Study-wide findings and caveats: Over 97% of effector molecules, but under 1% in naive cells, were held by clones with more than 20 RNA copies.

In TCRdb, the PCR reads were re-called with MiXCR into one record per CDR3 protein. The profile covers 85,000 to 90,000 distinct CDR3 sequences, with around a quarter appearing a single time and approximately 0.78% taken by the ten largest. Using a CD8+CD4-CCR7+CD45RA+ phenotype, naive CD8 T cells were sorted. This CDR3 comprises 13 residues. Germline CDR1 SGHTA, CDR2 FQGNSA. Trimming cost V 1 base and J 8 bases, with 11 bases left between them. This clonotype has at least ten counts. Antigen: not known. The sequence derives from a human donor in good health. Some libraries in this study had Jurkat cell RNA spiked in. Specimen: naive CD8+ T cells from blood, with Jurkat cell RNA spiked in. Stated subset: FACS-sorted CD8+CD4-CCR7+CD45RA+ naive T cells. The chain uses TRBV7-2 and TRBJ1-1; D is undetermined. The CDR3 is CASSLVMAVEAFF. CDR3 in DNA: TGTGCCAGCAGCTTAGTTATGGCCGTGGAAGCTTTCTTT.